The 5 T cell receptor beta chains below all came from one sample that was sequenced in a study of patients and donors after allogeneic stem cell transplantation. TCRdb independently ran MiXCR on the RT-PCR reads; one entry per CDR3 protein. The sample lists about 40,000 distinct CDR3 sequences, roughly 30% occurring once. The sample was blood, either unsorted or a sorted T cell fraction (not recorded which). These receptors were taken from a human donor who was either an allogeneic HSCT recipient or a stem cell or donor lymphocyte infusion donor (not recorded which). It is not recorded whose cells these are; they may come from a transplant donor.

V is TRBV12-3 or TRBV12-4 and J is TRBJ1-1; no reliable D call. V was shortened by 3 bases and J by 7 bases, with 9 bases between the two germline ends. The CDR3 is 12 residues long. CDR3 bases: TGTGCCAGCAGTTTTTATGAGGGTGAAGCTTTCTTT. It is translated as CASSFYEGEAFF.

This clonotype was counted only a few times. The CDR3 protein is CSARTRRTEAFF. The CDR3 coding sequence is TGCAGTGCTCGGACCAGGAGGACTGAAGCTTTCTTT. V is TRBV20-1 and J is TRBJ1-1; D not resolved. CDR1 and CDR2 from the germline V gene are DFQATT and SNEGSKA (reference sequence). CDR3 length: 12 residues. Between the trimmed V and J ends, which lost 5 bases and 5 bases, there was a span of 12 bases.

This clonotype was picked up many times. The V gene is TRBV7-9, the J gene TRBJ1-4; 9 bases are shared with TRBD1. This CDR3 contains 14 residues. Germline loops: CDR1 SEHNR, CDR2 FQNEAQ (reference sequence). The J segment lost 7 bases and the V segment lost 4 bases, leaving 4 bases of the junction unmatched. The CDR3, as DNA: TGTGCCAGCAGCTCCGGGACAGGGAGTGAAAAACTGTTTTTT. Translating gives CASSSGTGSEKLFF.

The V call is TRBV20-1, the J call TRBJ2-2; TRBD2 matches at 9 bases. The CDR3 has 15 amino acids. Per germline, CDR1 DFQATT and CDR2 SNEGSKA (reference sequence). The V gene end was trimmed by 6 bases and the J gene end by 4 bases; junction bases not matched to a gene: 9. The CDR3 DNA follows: TGCAGTGCCCCCGACCTAGCGGGAATCACCGGGGAGCTGTTTTTT. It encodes CSAPDLAGITGELFF.

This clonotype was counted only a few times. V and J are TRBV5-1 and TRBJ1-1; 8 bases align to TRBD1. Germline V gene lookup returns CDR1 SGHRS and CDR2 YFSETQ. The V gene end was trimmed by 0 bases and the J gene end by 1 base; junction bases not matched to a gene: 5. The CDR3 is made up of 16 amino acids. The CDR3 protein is CASSLADRVWNTEAFF. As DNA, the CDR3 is TGCGCCAGCAGCTTGGCGGACAGGGTTTGGAACACTGAAGCTTTCTTT.